This record covers a single TCR beta chain. This specimen belongs to a study of sequential checkpoint blockade in melanoma. This table comes from immunoSEQ multiplex PCR, and its TCRdb copy is limited to in-frame clones, with some not included. The sample yields about 22,000 clones, 75% to 90% seen once. Treatment noted: randomized to nivolumab then ipilimumab (arm A) or the reverse (arm B). V lost 1 base, J lost 0 bases, and 10 bases lay in between. This CDR3 region has 16 residues. CDR1 SEHNR and CDR2 FQNEAQ come from the germline V gene (reference sequence). The gene calls are TRBV7-9 and TRBJ2-1, with a possible D match to TRBD2 (5 bases). This specimen was CD8+ T cells sorted from blood (inferred from file names), taken from a patient given nivolumab and ipilimumab in sequence. The clonotype originates from a human donor with melanoma. The CDR3 reads CASSLERGPSYNEQFF. CDR3 bases: TGTGCCAGCAGCTTAGAACGCGGGCCCTCCTACAATGAGCAGTTCTTC.